This entry lists 32 T cell receptor beta chains sequenced from one sample in a study of CD8 T cells in Susac syndrome. After extraction with the RNeasy kit, roughly 0.45 to 1 ug of the RNA was reverse transcribed using random hexamers. Via MiXCR, TCRdb re-called the immunoSEQ multiplex PCR reads, giving one row per CDR3 protein. The data contain 150,000 or so distinct CDR3 sequences, roughly 94% of them singletons. Specimen: CD4+ T cells from PBMCs. The receptors derive from a human donor with Susac syndrome.

The genes are TRBV6-1 and TRBJ2-4, with TRBD1 identical over 7 bases. V shed 4 bases and J 6 bases; nucleotides not matched to a gene: 3. The CDR3 has 13 residues. Germline-derived CDR1 and CDR2 are MNHNS and SASEGT. In nucleotides, the CDR3 is TGTGCCAGCAGTGGACAGGGTGGAAACATTCAGTACTTC. It codes for CASSGQGGNIQYF.

V and J are TRBV28 and TRBJ2-7; perhaps D is TRBD1 or TRBD2 (5 bases each). CDR1 is MDHEN and CDR2 is SYDVKM in the germline V gene. Deletions cut 5 bases from V and 4 bases from J, with 18 bases between. This CDR3 is built from 15 residues. CDR3 in amino acids: CASSKSGQGNYEQYF. The CDR3 coding sequence is TGTGCCAGCAGTAAATCGGGGCAGGGAAATTACGAGCAGTACTTC.

CDR3 coding DNA: TGCAGTGCTGGACCACAGCTGCTTACTCGGGATACGCAGTATTTT. Residues: CSAGPQLLTRDTQYF. The V call is TRBV20-1, the J call TRBJ2-3, with D hard to call. Trimming removed 5 bases at V and 6 bases at J, with 21 bases between. The CDR3 consists of 15 residues. Germline V gene sequence: CDR1 DFQATT, CDR2 SNEGSKA (reference sequence).

V gene TRBV2 combines with J gene TRBJ2-1; D gene ambiguous. Trimming pared 2 bases from V and 12 bases from J, leaving 8 bases between. Germline loops: CDR1 SNHLY, CDR2 FYNNEI. The CDR3 has 11 residues. The CDR3 protein is CASSETVGQFF. In DNA, the CDR3 is TGTGCCAGCAGTGAAACTGTCGGGCAGTTCTTC. Looking up the rest from reference TRBV2 and TRBJ2-1 gives the full variable domain: EPEVTQTPSHQVTQMGQEVILRCVPISNHLYFYWYRQILGQKVEFLVSFYNNEISEKSEIFDDQFSVERPDGSNFTLKIRSTKLEDSAMYFCASSETVGQFFGPGTRLTVL.

V and J are TRBV20-1 and TRBJ2-1, with 9 bases that match TRBD2. V was clipped by 0 bases and J by 7 bases; unmatched bases: 16. CDR1 is DFQATT, CDR2 SNEGSKA, per germline (reference sequence). The length of the CDR3 is 18 residues. The DNA of the CDR3 is TGCAGTGCTAGAGATCAACGAGGACGTGGCGGGAGGGGTAATGAGCAGTTCTTC. Translating it yields CSARDQRGRGGRGNEQFF.

V usage is TRBV5-6 and J usage is TRBJ2-7; D is undetermined. The CDR3 consists of 14 residues. Germline V gene sequence: CDR1 SGHDT, CDR2 YYEEEE. Trimming shortened V by 1 base and J by 2 bases, and 10 bases separated the two germline ends. The CDR3 DNA reads as TGTGCCAGCAGCTTGAGGATGGCACCCTACGAGCAGTACTTC. Amino acid sequence: CASSLRMAPYEQYF.

V is TRBV30 and J is TRBJ2-3; a possible D gene is TRBD2 (6 bases). Per the germline V gene, CDR1 is GTSNPN and CDR2 is SVGIG (reference sequence). This CDR3 is built from 13 residues. V was trimmed by 8 bases and J by 4 bases, leaving 16 bases between them. The DNA of the CDR3 is TGTGCCCTGGGGGGTAGCGCCGCAGATACGCAGTATTTT. Translated: CALGGSAADTQYF.

The chain carries TRBV30 and TRBJ2-5; 8 bases align to TRBD1. This CDR3 comprises 13 residues. Germline V gene sequence: CDR1 GTSNPN, CDR2 SVGIG (reference sequence). V lost 5 bases to trimming and J lost 2 bases; unmatched junction nucleotides: 4. The DNA for the CDR3 is TGTGCCTGGGCGGGACAGGCACAAGAGACCCAGTACTTC. It codes for CAWAGQAQETQYF.

The chain links TRBV20-1 to TRBJ2-6; D uncertain. Trimming shortened V by 6 bases and J by 1 base, and 7 bases separated the two germline ends. Germline lookup yields CDR1 DFQATT and CDR2 SNEGSKA (reference sequence). The CDR3 is made up of 13 amino acids. CDR3 residues: CSARSSGANVLTF. The DNA of the CDR3 is TGCAGTGCCCGCTCGTCTGGGGCCAACGTCCTGACTTTC.

This chain connects TRBV30 to TRBJ1-2; D gene unclear. The CDR3 runs to 12 residues. Germline V gives CDR1 GTSNPN, CDR2 SVGIG (reference sequence). V dropped 2 bases and J dropped 3 bases, with 7 bases sitting between them. The DNA of the CDR3 is TGTGCCTGGAGTCGGGGATACTATGGCTACACCTTC. This encodes CAWSRGYYGYTF.

The chain combines TRBV27 with TRBJ2-7; 9 positions match TRBD1. The CDR3 contains 13 residues. The V and J ends lost 8 bases and 1 base, in that order; junction bases with no gene match: 3. CDR1 is MNHEY, CDR2 SMNVEV, per germline (reference sequence). For the CDR3, the DNA is TGTGCCAGCGGGACAGGGCCGTCCTACGAGCAGTACTTC. Translated, it gives CASGTGPSYEQYF.

The chain has TRBV2 and TRBJ2-2; 7 bases line up with TRBD1. The CDR3 sequence is 13 residues long. Germline CDR1 SNHLY, CDR2 FYNNEI. V gave up 6 bases and J gave up 6 bases; unmatched junction bases: 4. CDR3 coding DNA: TGTGCCAGCAGCGAGACAGGGTCCGGGGAGCTGTTTTTT. Translating gives CASSETGSGELFF.

The V and J genes are TRBV12-3 or TRBV12-4 and TRBJ1-3, with a possible D match to TRBD1 (6 bases). The ends were cut back, 6 bases at V and 14 bases at J, with 14 bases in the middle. The CDR3 is made up of 11 amino acids. As DNA, the CDR3 is TGTGCCAGCAGCCTACGACAGGACGTATATTTT. This sequence encodes CASSLRQDVYF.

The genes are TRBV7-9 and TRBJ1-1; 7 bases are a match to TRBD1. The CDR3 totals 16 residues. In germline, CDR1 is SEHNR, CDR2 FQNEAQ (reference sequence). J was trimmed by 0 bases and V by 5 bases; bases with no gene match: 9. CDR3 residues: CASSLQGGWLNTEAFF. The CDR3 region has the DNA TGTGCCAGCAGCCTCCAAGGGGGCTGGTTGAACACTGAAGCTTTCTTT.

The V call is TRBV18, the J call TRBJ1-5; D not certain. The germline V and J ends were trimmed by 3 bases and 5 bases, with 8 bases remaining between them. CDR3 size: 13 residues. CDR1 KGHSH and CDR2 LQKENI come from the germline V gene. CDR3 sequence (DNA): TGTGCCAGCTCACCCGTGGACGATCAGCCCCAGCATTTT. Encoded protein: CASSPVDDQPQHF.

V gene TRBV3-1 combines with J gene TRBJ2-3; maybe TRBD2 (5 bases). CDR1 is LGHDT, CDR2 YNNKEL, per germline (reference sequence). This CDR3 has 14 residues. V was cut by 1 base and J by 4 bases, with 9 bases left in between. In DNA, the CDR3 is TGTGCCAGCAGCCAAGGGCTAGCCTCAGATACGCAGTATTTT. Its protein product is CASSQGLASDTQYF.

V usage is TRBV6-1 and J usage is TRBJ2-1, with D possibly matching TRBD2 (7 bases). CDR1 MNHNS and CDR2 SASEGT come from the germline V gene. The CDR3 consists of 17 residues. The germline V and J ends were trimmed by 5 bases and 6 bases, with 23 bases remaining between them. CDR3 protein: CASSTSLLGGQGNEQFF. The CDR3 DNA is TGTGCCAGCAGTACGTCTCTGTTGGGGGGGCAAGGCAATGAGCAGTTCTTC.

The chain combines TRBV9 with TRBJ1-4; 8 bases line up with TRBD1. Germline CDR1 is SGDLS and CDR2 is YYNGEE. Trimming at V came to 3 bases and at J to 7 bases, leaving 8 bases not matched to a gene. This CDR3 is 15 amino acids long. Written as DNA, the CDR3 is TGTGCCAGCAGCGCCCGACAGGGGTCAGGTGAAAAACTGTTTTTT. Translated, it gives CASSARQGSGEKLFF.

This chain uses TRBV29-1 with TRBJ2-7; possibly TRBD1 for D (6 bases). Germline CDR1 and CDR2: SQVTM and ANQGSEA. The CDR3 length is 12 residues. V lost 2 bases to trimming and J lost 5 bases, with 10 bases between them. The CDR3 coding sequence is TGCAGCGTTGAAAGTGGGGGCCACGAGCAGTACTTC. Amino acids: CSVESGGHEQYF.

The chain combines TRBV2 with TRBJ2-3, with 7 positions matching TRBD2. Germline CDR1 and CDR2: SNHLY and FYNNEI. CDR3 length equals 14 residues. Germline trimming cut 8 bases from V and 6 bases from J; bases unmatched to any gene: 11. This CDR3 reads CASGRRGEWDTQYF. The CDR3, as DNA: TGTGCCAGCGGTCGTCGGGGGGAGTGGGATACGCAGTATTTT. Looking up the rest from reference TRBV2 and TRBJ2-3 gives the full variable domain: EPEVTQTPSHQVTQMGQEVILRCVPISNHLYFYWYRQILGQKVEFLVSFYNNEISEKSEIFDDQFSVERPDGSNFTLKIRSTKLEDSAMYFCASGRRGEWDTQYFGPGTRLTVL.

CDR3 sequence (DNA): TGTGCCAGCAGCCAAGAGCACAGGCTCTACGAGCAGTACTTC. It encodes CASSQEHRLYEQYF. This chain links TRBV3-1 with TRBJ2-7; possible D gene TRBD1, 5 bases. There are 14 residues in the CDR3. The V gene's germline CDR1 is LGHDT and CDR2 YNNKEL (reference sequence). Trimming removed 0 bases at V and 3 bases at J, with 9 bases between.

This chain connects TRBV29-1 to TRBJ1-3, with D tentatively TRBD1 (6 bases). There are 14 residues in the CDR3. Germline-derived CDR1 and CDR2 are SQVTM and ANQGSEA. V lost 2 bases and J 3 bases, leaving 11 bases between the germline ends. CDR3 DNA: TGCAGCGTTGAACCGCTGACAGGTGGAAACACCATATATTTT. Amino acids: CSVEPLTGGNTIYF.

Only one count was recorded for this clonotype. The chain has TRBV29-1 and TRBJ1-1, with 8 bases lining up with TRBD1. With V trimmed by 0 bases and J by 0 bases, 3 bases remained unmatched. The CDR3 covers 15 residues. Looked up from germline, CDR1 is SQVTM and CDR2 is ANQGSEA. DNA of the CDR3: TGCAGCGTTGAAGAGGCGGACAGGGTGAACACTGAAGCTTTCTTT. Protein: CSVEEADRVNTEAFF.

The chain employs TRBV2 and TRBJ2-5, with unresolved D. V was shortened by 3 bases and J by 3 bases, with 5 bases between the two germline ends. Germline V CDR1 and CDR2: SNHLY, FYNNEI. There are 12 residues in the CDR3. In DNA form, the CDR3 reads TGTGCCAGCAGTGACCTAAAAGAGACCCAGTACTTC. Encoded protein: CASSDLKETQYF.

The rearrangement joins TRBV20-1 to TRBJ2-4; D may be TRBD2 (5 bases). Trimming cost V 6 bases and J 0 bases, with 9 bases left between them. In germline, CDR1 is DFQATT, CDR2 SNEGSKA (reference sequence). The CDR3 runs 13 residues. CDR3 protein: CSAEVAAKNIQYF. CDR3 nucleotides: TGCAGTGCGGAGGTGGCAGCCAAAAACATTCAGTACTTC.

This chain links TRBV3-1 with TRBJ1-2, with 7 bases fitting TRBD1. This CDR3 is 15 amino acids long. V was clipped by 4 bases and J by 2 bases; unmatched bases: 7. Germline values: CDR1 LGHDT, CDR2 YNNKEL (reference sequence). The CDR3 protein is CASSLRGQNNYGYTF. The CDR3 coding sequence is TGTGCCAGCAGCCTTAGGGGACAGAACAACTATGGCTACACCTTC.

The chain is built from TRBV2 and TRBJ2-2; possible D gene TRBD2, 6 bases. Deletions cut 7 bases from V and 6 bases from J, with 18 bases between. The CDR3 is 15 residues long. The germline V gene has CDR1 SNHLY and CDR2 FYNNEI. CDR3: CASKFGSGGAGELFF. CDR3 in DNA: TGTGCCAGCAAGTTTGGTAGCGGAGGGGCCGGGGAGCTGTTTTTT.

This chain joins TRBV28 and TRBJ1-1; D unresolved. The V end was cut by 7 bases, the J end by 10 bases, with 16 bases between. Germline CDR1 is MDHEN and CDR2 is SYDVKM. The CDR3 consists of 12 residues. The CDR3 nucleotides are TGTGCCAGCACCATTGTCGATGGTGTAGCTTTCTTT. Translated: CASTIVDGVAFF.

The V gene is TRBV20-1, the J gene TRBJ2-7; possible D gene TRBD2, 7 bases. Germline values: CDR1 DFQATT, CDR2 SNEGSKA (reference sequence). The length of the CDR3 is 14 residues. V was clipped by 0 bases and J by 3 bases, with 12 bases between them. The CDR3 loop reads CSAREGGPSYEQYF. The CDR3 DNA reads as TGCAGTGCTAGAGAGGGGGGGCCGAGCTACGAGCAGTACTTC.

The rearrangement links TRBV20-1 to TRBJ2-4, with D perhaps TRBD1 or TRBD2 (5 bases each). The germline V gene encodes CDR1 DFQATT and CDR2 SNEGSKA (reference sequence). V was cut by 5 bases and J by 8 bases, with 16 bases left in between. The CDR3 has 13 residues. This chain's CDR3 is CSASGTPGHIQYF. CDR3 nucleotide sequence: TGCAGTGCTTCCGGGACGCCGGGGCACATTCAGTACTTC.

The chain couples TRBV20-1 to TRBJ1-2; the match to TRBD1 covers 8 bases. The V segment lost 2 bases and the J segment 4 bases; nucleotides outside the gene matches: 3. Germline-derived CDR1 and CDR2 are DFQATT and SNEGSKA (reference sequence). The CDR3 is made up of 13 amino acids. CDR3 DNA: TGCAGTGCTAGATACGACAGGGGCTATGGCTACACCTTC. The encoded protein is CSARYDRGYGYTF.

J is TRBJ1-2 and V is TRBV29-1; TRBD1 is a possible D gene (5 bases). Per germline, CDR1 SQVTM and CDR2 ANQGSEA. The germline V and J ends were trimmed by 4 bases and 1 base, with 10 bases remaining between them. This CDR3 is 13 amino acids long. The CDR3 DNA follows: TGCAGCGTTGGGGACGGGGTTAACTATGGCTACACCTTC. Its translation: CSVGDGVNYGYTF.